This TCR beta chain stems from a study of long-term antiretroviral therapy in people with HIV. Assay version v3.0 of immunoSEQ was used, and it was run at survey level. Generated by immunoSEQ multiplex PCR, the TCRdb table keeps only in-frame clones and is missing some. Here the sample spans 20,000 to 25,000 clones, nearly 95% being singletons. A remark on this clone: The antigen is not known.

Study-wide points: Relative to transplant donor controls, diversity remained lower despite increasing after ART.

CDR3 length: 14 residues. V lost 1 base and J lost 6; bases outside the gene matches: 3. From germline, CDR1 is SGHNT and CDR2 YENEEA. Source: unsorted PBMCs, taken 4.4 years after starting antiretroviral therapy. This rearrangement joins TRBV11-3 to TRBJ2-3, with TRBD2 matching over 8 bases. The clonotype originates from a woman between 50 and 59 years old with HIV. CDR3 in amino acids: CASSLGRGADTQYF. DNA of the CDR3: TGTGCCAGCAGCTTAGGGCGGGGGGCCGATACGCAGTATTTT.